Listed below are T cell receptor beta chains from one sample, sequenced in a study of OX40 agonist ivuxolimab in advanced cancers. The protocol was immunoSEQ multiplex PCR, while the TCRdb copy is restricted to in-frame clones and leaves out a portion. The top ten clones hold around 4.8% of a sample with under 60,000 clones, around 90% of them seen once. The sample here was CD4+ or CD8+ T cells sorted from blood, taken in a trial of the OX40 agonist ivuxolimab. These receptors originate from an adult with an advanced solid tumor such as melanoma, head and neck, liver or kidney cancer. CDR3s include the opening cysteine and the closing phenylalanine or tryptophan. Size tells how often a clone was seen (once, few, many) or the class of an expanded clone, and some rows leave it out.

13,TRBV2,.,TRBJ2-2,CASSVLATGELFF
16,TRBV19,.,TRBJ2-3,CASSPLAGRSTDTQYF
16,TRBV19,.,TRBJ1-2,CASTKSPLAGVDGYTF
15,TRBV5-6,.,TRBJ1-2,CASSLSGGNNYGYTF
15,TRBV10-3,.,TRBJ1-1,CAITDGQGANTEAFF
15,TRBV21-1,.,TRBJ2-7,CASSNRLAECYEQYF
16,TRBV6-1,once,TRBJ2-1,CASSEGLAGPYNEQFF
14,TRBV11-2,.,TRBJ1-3,CASSWGASGTTIYF
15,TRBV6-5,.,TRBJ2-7,CASRSPGTGDYEQYF
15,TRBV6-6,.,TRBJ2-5,CASSSRLALQETQYF
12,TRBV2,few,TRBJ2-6,CASSEGGRVLTF
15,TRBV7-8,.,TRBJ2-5,CASSLGTMTQETQYF
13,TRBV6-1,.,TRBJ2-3,CASSGLTGDTQYF